A selection of T cell receptor beta chains follows, all from one sample in a study of blood T cell repertoires in COVID-19. Assay used: immunoSEQ multiplex PCR; TCRdb lists only in-frame clones, some missing. Altogether fewer than 500,000 clones are present, 80% to 90% being singletons, with the ten largest covering approximately 1.2%. Sequencing was carried out using PBMCs or T cells enriched from blood (not recorded which). These receptors were obtained from a man aged 25-45 years who had recovered from COVID-19. Both conserved end residues are trimmed from each CDR3. Size is omitted from some rows. Given values are once, few, many or a class for expanded clones.

>NA|TRBJ2-7|TRBV3-1/TRBV3-2|13
ASSLSAGGHGEQY
>NA|TRBJ2-2|TRBV5-1|14
ASSSLTGGYTGELF
>NA|TRBJ2-2|TRBV28|12
ASSNDRDTGELF
>NA|TRBJ1-3|TRBV12-3/TRBV12-4|11
ASSRVGGPTIY
>few|TRBJ2-6|TRBV5-4|15
ASSLELGPSGANVLT
>NA|TRBJ2-2|TRBV29-1|13
SAYPGQGNTGELF
>NA|TRBJ2-3|TRBV7-8|14
ASSLVMRRPPVEQY
>once|TRBJ2-7|TRBV5-1|12
ASSTTGGSYEQY
>NA|TRBJ2-1|TRBV5-1|14
ASSRTTGGSYNEQF
>once|TRBJ1-1|TRBV6-5|13
ASSYGTGWGTEAF
>NA|TRBJ1-1|TRBV28|12
ASSLRRRWGEAF
>NA|TRBJ2-1|TRBV30|11
AWSPGGANEQF
>once|TRBJ2-3|TRBV11-2|10
ASSSVYDTQY
>NA|TRBJ2-1|TRBV10-2|15
ASSEGGKVAGWNEQF
>NA|TRBJ1-4|TRBV4-1|13
ASSQGMGRNEKLF
>once|TRBJ1-2|TRBV2|13
ASSEAGTTGGGYT
>NA|TRBJ1-4|TRBV6-5|10
ASSRTGEKLF
>NA|TRBJ1-3|TRBV18|13
ASSRDSVVGNTIY
>NA|TRBJ2-7|TRBV28|12
ASSSLDFPYEQY
>NA|TRBJ2-7|TRBV11-2|12
ASSYAYYSYEQY
>NA|TRBJ2-1|TRBV5-1|14
ASTTMGLAGTNEQF
>NA|TRBJ2-1|TRBV5-1|15
ASSLVSGASGSHEQF
>NA|TRBJ2-1|TRBV12-3/TRBV12-4|10
ASSTGTSEQF
>NA|TRBJ1-2|TRBV6-5|10
ASRRGADGYT
>NA|TRBJ1-1|TRBV28|13
ASSPTTGVGTEAF
>NA|TRBJ2-1|TRBV5-1|13
ASSTIAGNYNEQF
>NA|TRBJ1-2|TRBV3-1/TRBV3-2|11
ASSQVEAYGYT